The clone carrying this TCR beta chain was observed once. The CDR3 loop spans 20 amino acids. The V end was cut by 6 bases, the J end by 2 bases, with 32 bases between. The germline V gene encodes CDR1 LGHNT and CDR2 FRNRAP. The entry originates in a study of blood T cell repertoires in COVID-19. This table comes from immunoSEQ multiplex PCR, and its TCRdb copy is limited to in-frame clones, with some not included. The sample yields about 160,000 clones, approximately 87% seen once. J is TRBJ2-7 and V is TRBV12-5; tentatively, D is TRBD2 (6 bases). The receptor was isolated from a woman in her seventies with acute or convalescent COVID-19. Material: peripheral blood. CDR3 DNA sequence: TGTGCTAGTGGCACTACACAAGCGCGGGACTCGAGGATTGCAACCTACGAGCAGTACTTC. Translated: CASGTTQARDSRIATYEQYF.